This paragraph covers one T cell receptor (beta chain) sequence. These data come from a study of blood T cell repertoires in COVID-19. About the research overall: In each case, the material was cDNA or gDNA derived from T cells, B-cell-depleted T cells, or PBMCs.

V shed 8 bases and J 0 bases; nucleotides not matched to a gene: 6. This CDR3 has 15 amino acids. Germline loops: CDR1 SGHRS, CDR2 YFSETQ. Authors' data handling: Estimation of nucleated cell counts relied on the amplification of reference gene primers. Here immunoSEQ multiplex PCR was the method, and the copy in TCRdb shows in-frame clones only, minus some. V, J and clone size are those of that table, while D and trimming were read from the DNA. Of some 350,000 clones in the sample, roughly 90% were seen once. V is TRBV5-1 and J is TRBJ1-4, with TRBD1 matching 8 bases. The origin of this receptor is a young woman with COVID-19, enrolled during active disease. The sample consisted of peripheral blood. The CDR3 region is CASADRGATNEKLFF. For the CDR3, the DNA is TGCGCCAGTGCCGACAGGGGTGCAACTAATGAAAAACTGTTTTTT.